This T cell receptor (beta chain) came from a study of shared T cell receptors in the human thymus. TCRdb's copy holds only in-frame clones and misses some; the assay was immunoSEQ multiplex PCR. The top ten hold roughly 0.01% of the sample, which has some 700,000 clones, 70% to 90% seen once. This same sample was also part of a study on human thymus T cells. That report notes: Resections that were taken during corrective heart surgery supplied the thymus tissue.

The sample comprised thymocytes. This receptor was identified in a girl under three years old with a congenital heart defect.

CDR3: CASSFGTSGGDQETQYF. CDR3 nucleotides: TGTGCCAGCAGTTTTGGGACTAGCGGGGGGGACCAAGAGACCCAGTACTTC. The V call is TRBV28, the J call TRBJ2-5, with 16 bases identical to TRBD2. Germline V gene data show CDR1 as MDHEN and CDR2 as SYDVKM. The CDR3 covers 17 residues. V shed 3 bases, J shed 0 bases, and the junction held 1 base outside the gene matches.